Listed here are 5 T cell receptor beta chains from one sample, sequenced in a study of blood T cell repertoires in COVID-19. Clones were read by immunoSEQ multiplex PCR, and TCRdb kept only the in-frame ones, dropping some. The table lists 360,000 or so clones, roughly nine tenths of them singletons. Sequencing was carried out using peripheral blood. The receptors stem from a woman aged 55-69 years with COVID-19, enrolled during active disease.

The V gene is TRBV9, the J gene TRBJ1-1; TRBD1 is a possible D gene (6 bases). Per the germline V gene, CDR1 is SGDLS and CDR2 is YYNGEE. Trimming took 4 bases from V and 5 from J, leaving 12 bases between them. The CDR3 length is 13 residues. In nucleotides, the CDR3 is TGTGCCAGCAGCCAGGGGTTAGCGACTGAAGCTTTCTTT. It encodes CASSQGLATEAFF.

The V and J genes are TRBV5-4 and TRBJ2-2; D possibly corresponds to TRBD1 (6 bases). With 4 bases removed from V and 5 bases from J, the gap between germline ends came to 18 bases. The CDR3 has 16 amino acids. Germline V gives CDR1 SGHNT, CDR2 YYREEE (reference sequence). This chain's CDR3 is CASSKEGRGKTGELFF. Here the CDR3 DNA reads TGTGCCAGCAGCAAAGAAGGCAGGGGAAAAACCGGGGAGCTGTTTTTT.

The chain links TRBV4-2 to TRBJ2-5; 9 positions match TRBD1. Unmatched junction bases numbered 14, after V lost 3 bases and J lost 9 bases. Germline V gene sequence: CDR1 LGHNA, CDR2 YNFKEQ. This CDR3 is built from 16 residues. CDR3 bases: TGTGCCAGCAGCCAGGTACAGGGGGCGGTGGGGGCGGCCCAGTACTTC. Translation gives CASSQVQGAVGAAQYF.

This chain joins TRBV7-6 and TRBJ2-3; 13 nucleotides match TRBD2. The CDR3 is 18 amino acids. The germline V gene has CDR1 SGHVS and CDR2 FNYEAQ. J lost 5 bases, V lost 1 base, and 9 bases had no gene match. The CDR3 is CASSLVSLTSGGKDTQYF. The CDR3 DNA follows: TGTGCCAGCAGCTTAGTGTCCCTGACTAGCGGGGGGAAAGATACGCAGTATTTT.

This rearrangement joins TRBV3-1 (or the pseudogene TRBV3-2) to TRBJ1-2, with a weak D call TRBD1 (5 bases). Per the germline V gene, CDR1 is LGHDT and CDR2 is YNNKEL (reference sequence). The V end was cut by 5 bases, the J end by 1 base, with 11 bases between. There are 14 residues in the CDR3. The CDR3 spells CASSEFRVNYGYTF. The CDR3 coding sequence is TGTGCCAGCAGCGAATTCAGGGTTAACTATGGCTACACCTTC.